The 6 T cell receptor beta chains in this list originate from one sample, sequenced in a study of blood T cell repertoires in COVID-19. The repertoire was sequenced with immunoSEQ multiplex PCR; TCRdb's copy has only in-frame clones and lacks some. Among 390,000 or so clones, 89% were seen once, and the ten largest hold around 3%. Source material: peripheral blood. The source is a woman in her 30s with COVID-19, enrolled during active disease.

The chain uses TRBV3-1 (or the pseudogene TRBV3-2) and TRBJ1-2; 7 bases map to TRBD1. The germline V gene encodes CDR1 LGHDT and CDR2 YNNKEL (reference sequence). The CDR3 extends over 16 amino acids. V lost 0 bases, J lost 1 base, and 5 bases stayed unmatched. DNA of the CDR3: TGTGCCAGCAGCCAAGATACAGGGGAAATTAACTATGGCTACACCTTC. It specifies CASSQDTGEINYGYTF.

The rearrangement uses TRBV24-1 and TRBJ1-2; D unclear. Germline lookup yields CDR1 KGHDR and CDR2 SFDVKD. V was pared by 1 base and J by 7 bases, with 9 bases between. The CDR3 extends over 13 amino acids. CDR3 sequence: CATSDFDSGGYTF. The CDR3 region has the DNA TGTGCCACCAGTGATTTCGACTCTGGTGGCTACACCTTC.

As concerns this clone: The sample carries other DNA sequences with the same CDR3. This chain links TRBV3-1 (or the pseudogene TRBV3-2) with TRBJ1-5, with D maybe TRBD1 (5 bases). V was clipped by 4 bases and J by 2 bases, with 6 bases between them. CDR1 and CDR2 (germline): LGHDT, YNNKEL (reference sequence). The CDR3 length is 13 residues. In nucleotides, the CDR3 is TGTGCCAGCAGCCCGGGGGGCAATCAGCCCCAGCATTTT. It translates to CASSPGGNQPQHF.

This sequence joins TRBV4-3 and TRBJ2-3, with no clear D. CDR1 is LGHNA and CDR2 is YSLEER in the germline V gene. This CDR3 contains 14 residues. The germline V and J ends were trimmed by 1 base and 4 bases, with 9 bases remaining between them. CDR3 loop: CASSQGQRADTQYF. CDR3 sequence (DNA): TGCGCCAGCAGCCAAGGACAAAGAGCAGATACGCAGTATTTT.

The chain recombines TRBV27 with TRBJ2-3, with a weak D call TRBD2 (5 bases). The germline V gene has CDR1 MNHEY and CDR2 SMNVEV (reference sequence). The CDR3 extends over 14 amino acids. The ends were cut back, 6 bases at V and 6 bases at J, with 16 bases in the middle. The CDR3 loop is CASSRAPRGDTQYF. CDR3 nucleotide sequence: TGTGCCAGCAGCCGAGCCCCCCGAGGGGATACGCAGTATTTT.

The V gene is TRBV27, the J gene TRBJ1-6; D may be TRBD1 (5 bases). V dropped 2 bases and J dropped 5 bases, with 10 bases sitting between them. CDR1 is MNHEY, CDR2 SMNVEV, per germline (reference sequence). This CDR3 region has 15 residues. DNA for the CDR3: TGTGCCAGCAGTTTACTGACAGCAAATAATTCACCCCTCCACTTT. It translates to CASSLLTANNSPLHF.